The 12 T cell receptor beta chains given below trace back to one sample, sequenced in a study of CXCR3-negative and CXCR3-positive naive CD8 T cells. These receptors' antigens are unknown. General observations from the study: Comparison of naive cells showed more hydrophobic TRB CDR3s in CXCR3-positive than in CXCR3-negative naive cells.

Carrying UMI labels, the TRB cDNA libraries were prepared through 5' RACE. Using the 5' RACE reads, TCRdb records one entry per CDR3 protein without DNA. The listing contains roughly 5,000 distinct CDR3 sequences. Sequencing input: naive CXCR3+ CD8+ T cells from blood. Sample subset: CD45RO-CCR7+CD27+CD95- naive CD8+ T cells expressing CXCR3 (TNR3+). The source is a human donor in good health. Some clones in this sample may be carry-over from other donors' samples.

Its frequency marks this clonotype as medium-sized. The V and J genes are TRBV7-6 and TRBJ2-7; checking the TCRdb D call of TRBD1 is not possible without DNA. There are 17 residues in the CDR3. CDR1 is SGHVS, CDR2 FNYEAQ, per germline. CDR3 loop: CASSLGSLGQGVHEQYF. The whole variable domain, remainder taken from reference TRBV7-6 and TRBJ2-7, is GAGVSQSPRYKVTKRGQDVALRCDPISGHVSLYWYRQALGQGPEFLTYFNYEAQQDKSGLPNDRFSAERPEGSISTLTIQRTEQRDSAMYRCASSLGSLGQGVHEQYFGPGTRLTVT.

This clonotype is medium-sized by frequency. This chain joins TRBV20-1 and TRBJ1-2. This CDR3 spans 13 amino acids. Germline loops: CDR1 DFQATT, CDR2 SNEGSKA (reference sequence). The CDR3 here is CSASMRENYGYTF.

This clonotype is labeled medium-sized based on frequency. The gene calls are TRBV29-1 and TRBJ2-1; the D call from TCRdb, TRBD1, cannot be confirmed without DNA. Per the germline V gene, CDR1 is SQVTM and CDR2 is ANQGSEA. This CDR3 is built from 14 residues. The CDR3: CSVDGAARDNEQFF.

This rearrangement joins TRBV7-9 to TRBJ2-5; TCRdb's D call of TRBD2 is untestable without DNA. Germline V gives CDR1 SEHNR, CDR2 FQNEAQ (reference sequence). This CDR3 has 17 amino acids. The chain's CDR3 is CASSGTNRLAQQETQYF.

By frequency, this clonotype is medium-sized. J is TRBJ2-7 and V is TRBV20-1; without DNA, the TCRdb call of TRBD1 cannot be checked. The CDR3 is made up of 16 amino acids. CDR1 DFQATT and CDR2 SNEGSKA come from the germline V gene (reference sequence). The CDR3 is CSARELRRDGIYEQYF.

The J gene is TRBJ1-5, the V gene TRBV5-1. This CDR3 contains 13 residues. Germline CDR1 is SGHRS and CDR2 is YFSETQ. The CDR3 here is CASSMSGNQPQHF.

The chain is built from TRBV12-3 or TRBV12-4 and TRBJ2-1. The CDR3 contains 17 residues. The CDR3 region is CASSPILVSSTYNEQFF.

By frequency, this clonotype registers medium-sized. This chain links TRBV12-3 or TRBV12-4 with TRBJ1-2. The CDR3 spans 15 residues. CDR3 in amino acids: CASSLGYDRDYGYTF.

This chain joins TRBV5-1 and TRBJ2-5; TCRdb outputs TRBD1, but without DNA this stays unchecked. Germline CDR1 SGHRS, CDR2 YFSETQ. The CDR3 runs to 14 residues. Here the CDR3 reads CASSFRAAQETQYF.

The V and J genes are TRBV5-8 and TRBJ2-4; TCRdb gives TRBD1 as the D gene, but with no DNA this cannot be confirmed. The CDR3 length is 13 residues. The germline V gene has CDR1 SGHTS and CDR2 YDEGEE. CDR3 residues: CASRPSGENIQYF.

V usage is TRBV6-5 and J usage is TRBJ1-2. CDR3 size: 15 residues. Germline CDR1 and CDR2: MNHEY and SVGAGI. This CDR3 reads CASSYSGTFHYGYPF.

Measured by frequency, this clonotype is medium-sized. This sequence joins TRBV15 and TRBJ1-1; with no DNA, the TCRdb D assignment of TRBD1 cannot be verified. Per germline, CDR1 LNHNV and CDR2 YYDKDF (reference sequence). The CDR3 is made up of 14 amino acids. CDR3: CATSREDRVPEAFF. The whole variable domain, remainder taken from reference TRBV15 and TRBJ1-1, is DAMVIQNPRYQVTQFGKPVTLSCSQTLNHNVMYWYQQKSSQAPKLLFHYYDKDFNNEADTPDNFQSRRPNTSFCFLDIRSPGLGDTAMYLCATSREDRVPEAFFGQGTRLTVV.